The entry below describes one T cell receptor (beta chain). Its specificity is not known. The sample originates from a study of vaccination effects on CD4 cells after COVID-19. Study details: Participants got two doses of BNT162b2 or mRNA-1273 vaccine. Study-wide points: Only a few convalescent patients and no early post-infection timepoints featured in the study. Vaccine-induced clones in healthy vaccinees cross-reacted with common cold coronaviruses in only 1 of 255 cases.

Under the ViraFEST assay, PBMC were stimulated with viral peptide pools so that antigen-specific CD4+ T cells expanded. Sequencing was performed afterwards. It was after more than 8 days of culture that CD4+ T cells were isolated. Testing of the vaccine recipients showed negative nucleocapsid antibodies and no prior SARS-CoV-2 infection. IL-2 medium was substituted for half the medium on days 3 and 7. Repertoires were generated with immunoSEQ multiplex PCR, while TCRdb's copy carries only in-frame clones and drops some. The sample yields about 41,000 clones, around 67% seen once. Source: CD4+ T cells from PBMCs cultured with HCoV-OC43 spike peptides, taken before COVID-19 vaccination. Documented subset: HCoV-OC43 spike overlapping peptide pool stimulation. This clonotype was obtained from a human donor who received a COVID-19 vaccine.

CDR3 in amino acids: CASSQGQGKRTPVLEQYF. The CDR3 DNA reads TGTGCCAGCAGCCAAGGGCAGGGTAAGCGGACACCCGTTCTGGAGCAGTACTTC. The chain recombines TRBV14 with TRBJ2-7; D assignment may be TRBD1 or TRBD2 (5 bases each). Germline V gives CDR1 SGHDN, CDR2 FVKESK. V lost 1 base to trimming and J lost 7 bases, with 26 bases between them. The CDR3 runs 18 residues.